This TCR beta chain was captured by sequencing in a study of cytomegalovirus exposure and HLA in healthy donors. Study as a whole: Earlier findings included about 120 million unique TCR beta sequences obtained from 170 million or so T cells. Study results and limitations: The study recorded about 160 TCR beta chains that were cytomegalovirus-associated. The study dropped some indistinguishable V segments, TRBV6-2 and TRBV6-3 among them.

Use of 60 Vbeta and 13 Jbeta primers characterized the PCR. The assay was immunoSEQ multiplex PCR, and TCRdb's table has in-frame clones only and misses some. The sample holds some 110,000 clones, about four fifths seen once. As regards this clone: Its target is unknown.

Germline-derived CDR1 and CDR2 are SEHNR and FQNEAQ (reference sequence). This CDR3 is 15 amino acids long. Trimming left V 1 base short and J 4 bases short, with 13 bases between. The sequenced material came from PBMCs. V and J are TRBV7-9 and TRBJ1-1; no definite D call. This receptor was obtained from a young man in good health and CMV-seropositive. CDR3 sequence (DNA): TGTGCCAGCAGCTTAGAATACCCCCTCGGCACTGAAGCTTTCTTT. It encodes CASSLEYPLGTEAFF.